The T cell receptor (beta chain) described here comes from a study of blood T cell repertoires in COVID-19 (TCRdb year 2020). Regarding the study in general: Samples covering the acute and convalescent phases of COVID-19 were provided by collaborators in the United States, Italy and Spain. The dataset comprised deeply sampled blood TCRbeta repertoires from subjects exposed to, actively infected with, or recovered from COVID-19. Where HLA class I and class II types were available, the types were taken from metadata supplied by the sample provider, not from assay-based typing. The prospective study material was composed of cDNA or gDNA derived from T cells, B-cell-depleted T cells, or PBMCs. The repertoires were released in a freely available public database meant as a resource for research on the immune response to SARS-CoV-2. The samples were drawn from two sources: the first 160 participants of the ongoing ImmuneRACE study, and about 1,300 subjects contributed by 6 global collaborators. The sample metadata nearly always contained a de-identified subject ID, COVID-19 status, age in years and sex. The study at large found these results: Clinical and demographic metadata were provided uncurated, with the amount varying by source and participant.

Collaborating institutions collected whole blood in K2EDTA tubes following their own protocols. For TCRbeta analysis, collaborators shipped samples as frozen whole blood, isolated PBMCs, or DNA extracted from either of those sample types. The immunoSEQ Assay, a bias-controlled multiplex PCR, was used to amplify TCRbeta CDR3 regions from genomic DNA. The authors' pipeline ran thus. Within the assay, amplification of reference gene primers was used to estimate how many nucleated cells each sample contained. Sequence reads were collapsed and filtered to measure the absolute abundance of every unique TCRbeta CDR3 rearrangement. For each sample, productive Simpson clonality was calculated as the square root of Simpson's diversity index over productive rearrangements. TCRdb limited this immuneACCESS table to in-frame rearrangements with V and J called. A share of clones is missing; checked studies link under half to unresolved V genes, and the rest is unexplained. The V and J calls and clone size are taken from that table; D and trimming were inferred from the DNA. This sample lists around 140,000 clones; 81% were detected once. Approximately 8.2% of the sample is in the top ten clones.

Note on this clone: Its antigen remains unidentified. No much larger clone is present one base from it, and per-base qualities are unavailable.

Taken from the germline V gene, the CDR1 and CDR2 loops are SGDLS and YYNGEE. From the cysteine up to the phenylalanine, the CDR3 has a length of 16 residues. The kept DNA is CDR3 alone, 48 bases in frame from the first base. The V end loses 0 bases and the J end loses 4 bases, and a stretch of 17 bases separates them. The sequence joins TRBV9 to TRBJ2-7, with TRBD2 perhaps the D gene, on 6 matching bases. This TCR came from a human donor in a cohort sampled during active COVID-19. The sequencing input was peripheral blood. The base sequence is TGTGCCAGCAGCGTAGGGGGTCCGGGAGAGGCATACGAGCAGTACTTC. It specifies CASSVGGPGEAYEQYF.